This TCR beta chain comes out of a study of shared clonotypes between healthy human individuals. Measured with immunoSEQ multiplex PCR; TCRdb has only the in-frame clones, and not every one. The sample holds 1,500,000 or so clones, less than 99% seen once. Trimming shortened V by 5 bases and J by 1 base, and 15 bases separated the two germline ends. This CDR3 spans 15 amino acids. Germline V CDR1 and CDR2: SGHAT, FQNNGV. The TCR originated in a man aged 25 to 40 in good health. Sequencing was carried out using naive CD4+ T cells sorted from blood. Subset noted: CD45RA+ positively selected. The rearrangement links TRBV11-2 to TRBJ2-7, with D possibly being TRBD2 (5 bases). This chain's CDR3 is CASSPSRGWSYEQYF. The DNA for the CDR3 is TGTGCCAGCAGCCCCTCCCGGGGTTGGTCCTACGAGCAGTACTTC.